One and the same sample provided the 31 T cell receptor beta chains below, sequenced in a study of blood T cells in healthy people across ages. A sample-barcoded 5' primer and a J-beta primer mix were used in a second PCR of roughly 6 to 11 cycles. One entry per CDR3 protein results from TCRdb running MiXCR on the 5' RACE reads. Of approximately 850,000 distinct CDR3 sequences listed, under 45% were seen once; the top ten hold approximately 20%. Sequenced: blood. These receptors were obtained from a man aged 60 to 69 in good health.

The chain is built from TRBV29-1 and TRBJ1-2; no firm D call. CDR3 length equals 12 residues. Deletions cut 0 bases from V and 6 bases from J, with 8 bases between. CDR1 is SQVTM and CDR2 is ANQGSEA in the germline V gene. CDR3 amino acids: CSVEESRNGYTF. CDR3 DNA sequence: TGCAGCGTTGAAGAGTCTCGGAATGGCTACACCTTC.

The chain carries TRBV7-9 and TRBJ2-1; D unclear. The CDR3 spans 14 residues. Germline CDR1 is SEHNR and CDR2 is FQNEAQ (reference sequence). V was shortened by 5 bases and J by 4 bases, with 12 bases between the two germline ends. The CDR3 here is CASSPTTDYNEQFF. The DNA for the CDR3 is TGTGCCAGCAGCCCGACGACCGATTACAATGAGCAGTTCTTC.

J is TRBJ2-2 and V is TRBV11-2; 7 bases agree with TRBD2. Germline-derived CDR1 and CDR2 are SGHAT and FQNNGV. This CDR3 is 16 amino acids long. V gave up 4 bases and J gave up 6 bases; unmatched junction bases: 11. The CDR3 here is CASSSSGLVIAGELFF. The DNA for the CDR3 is TGTGCCAGCAGCTCCTCCGGACTAGTAATAGCCGGGGAGCTGTTTTTT.

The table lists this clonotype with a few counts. CDR3 coding DNA: TGCAGTGCTAGAGATCACGGGGGGAACACTGAAGCTTTCTTT. Protein product: CSARDHGGNTEAFF. J is TRBJ1-1 and V is TRBV20-1; TRBD1 might be the D (5 bases). The CDR3 covers 14 residues. Germline V gene sequence: CDR1 DFQATT, CDR2 SNEGSKA (reference sequence). Trimming cost V 0 bases and J 1 base, with 9 bases left between them.

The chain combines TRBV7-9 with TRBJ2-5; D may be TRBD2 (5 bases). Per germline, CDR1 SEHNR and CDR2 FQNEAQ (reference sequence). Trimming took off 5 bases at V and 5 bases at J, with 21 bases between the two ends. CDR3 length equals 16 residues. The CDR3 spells CASSLLAGGLVETQYF. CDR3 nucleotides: TGTGCCAGCAGCCTCCTGGCGGGCGGCCTCGTGGAGACCCAGTACTTC.

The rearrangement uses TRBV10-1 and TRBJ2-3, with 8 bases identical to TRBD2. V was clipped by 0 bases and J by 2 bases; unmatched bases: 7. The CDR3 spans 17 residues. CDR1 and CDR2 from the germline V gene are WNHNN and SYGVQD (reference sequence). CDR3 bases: TGCGCCAGCAGTGAGTCGGAACTAGCGGCAGTCACAGATACGCAGTATTTT. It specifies CASSESELAAVTDTQYF.

The CDR3 region has the DNA TGTGCCAGCTCCGAGAGAGTTTACACTGAAGCTTTCTTT. This gives the protein CASSERVYTEAFF. V and J are TRBV2 and TRBJ1-1; D call uncertain. Deletions cut 8 bases from V and 3 bases from J, with 13 bases between. Germline CDR1 and CDR2: SNHLY and FYNNEI. The CDR3 is made up of 13 amino acids.

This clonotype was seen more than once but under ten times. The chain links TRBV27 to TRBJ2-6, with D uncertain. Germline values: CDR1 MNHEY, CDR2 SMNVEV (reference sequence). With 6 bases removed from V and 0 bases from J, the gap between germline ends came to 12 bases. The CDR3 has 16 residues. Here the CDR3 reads CASRQATDSGANVLTF. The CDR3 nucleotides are TGTGCCAGCAGACAAGCGACGGACTCTGGGGCCAACGTCCTGACTTTC.

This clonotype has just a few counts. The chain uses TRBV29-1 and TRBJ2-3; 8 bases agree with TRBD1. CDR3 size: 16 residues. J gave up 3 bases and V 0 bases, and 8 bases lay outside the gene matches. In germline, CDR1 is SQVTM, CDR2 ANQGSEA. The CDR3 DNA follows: TGCAGCGTTGAAGATCTGACAGGGGATTTGACAGATACGCAGTATTTT. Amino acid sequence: CSVEDLTGDLTDTQYF.

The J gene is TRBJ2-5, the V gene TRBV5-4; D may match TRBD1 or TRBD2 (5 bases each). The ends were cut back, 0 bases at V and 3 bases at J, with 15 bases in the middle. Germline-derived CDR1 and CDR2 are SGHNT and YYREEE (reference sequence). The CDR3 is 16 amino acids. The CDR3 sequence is CASSLVPKRGEETQYF. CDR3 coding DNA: TGTGCCAGCAGCTTGGTACCCAAGCGAGGGGAAGAGACCCAGTACTTC.

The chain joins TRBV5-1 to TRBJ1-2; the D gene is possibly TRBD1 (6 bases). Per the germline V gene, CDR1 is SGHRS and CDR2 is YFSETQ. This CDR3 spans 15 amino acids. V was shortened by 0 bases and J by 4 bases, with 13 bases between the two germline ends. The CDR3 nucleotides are TGCGCCAGCAGCTTGGAGGGGGGAAGGTCCTATGGCTACACCTTC. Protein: CASSLEGGRSYGYTF.

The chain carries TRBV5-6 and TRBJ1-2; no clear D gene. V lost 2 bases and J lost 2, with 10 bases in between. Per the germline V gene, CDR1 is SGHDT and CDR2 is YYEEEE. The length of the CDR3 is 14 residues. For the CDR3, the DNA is TGTGCCAGCAGCTTCGCACAGACAAACTATGGCTACACCTTC. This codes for CASSFAQTNYGYTF. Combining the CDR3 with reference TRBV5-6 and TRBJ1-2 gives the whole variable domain DAGVTQSPTHLIKTRGQQVTLRCSPKSGHDTVSWYQQALGQGPQFIFQYYEEEERQRGNFPDRFSGHQFPNYSSELNVNALLLGDSALYLCASSFAQTNYGYTFGSGTRLTVV.

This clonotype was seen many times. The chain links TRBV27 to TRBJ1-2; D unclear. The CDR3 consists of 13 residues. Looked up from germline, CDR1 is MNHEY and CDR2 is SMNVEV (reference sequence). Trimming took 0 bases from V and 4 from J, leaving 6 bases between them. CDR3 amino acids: CASSLSGSYGYTF. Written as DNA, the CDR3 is TGTGCCAGCAGTTTATCCGGGAGCTATGGCTACACCTTC.

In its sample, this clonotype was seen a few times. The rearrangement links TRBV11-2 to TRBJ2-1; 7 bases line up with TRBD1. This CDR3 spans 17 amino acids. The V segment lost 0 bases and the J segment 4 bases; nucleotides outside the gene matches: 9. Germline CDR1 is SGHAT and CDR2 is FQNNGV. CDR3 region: CASSLDPSGQSYNEQFF. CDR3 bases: TGTGCCAGCAGCTTAGACCCGTCGGGACAGTCATACAATGAGCAGTTCTTC.

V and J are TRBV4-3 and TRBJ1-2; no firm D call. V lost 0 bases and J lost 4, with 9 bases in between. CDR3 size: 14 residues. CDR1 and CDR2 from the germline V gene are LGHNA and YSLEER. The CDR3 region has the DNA TGCGCCAGCAGCCAAGACCCCCAACGCTATGGCTACACCTTC. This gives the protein CASSQDPQRYGYTF.

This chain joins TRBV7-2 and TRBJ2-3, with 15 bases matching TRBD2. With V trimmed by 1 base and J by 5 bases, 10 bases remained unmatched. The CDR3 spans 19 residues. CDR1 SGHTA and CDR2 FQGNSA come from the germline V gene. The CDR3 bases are TGTGCCAGCAGCTTAGGGACTAGCGGGGGGGTGTTCGGCATAGATACGCAGTATTTT. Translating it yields CASSLGTSGGVFGIDTQYF.

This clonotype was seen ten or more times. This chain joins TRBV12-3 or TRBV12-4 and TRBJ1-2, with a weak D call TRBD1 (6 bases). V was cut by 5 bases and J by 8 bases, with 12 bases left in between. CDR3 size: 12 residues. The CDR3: CASSLQGGGYTF. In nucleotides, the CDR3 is TGTGCCAGCAGTCTACAGGGCGGAGGCTACACCTTC.

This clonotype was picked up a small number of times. The DNA of the CDR3 is TGCAGTGCTAGAGTATCCCGCCGGCAGACAGGGAAAAAGGACTCACCCCTCCACTTT. It translates to CSARVSRRQTGKKDSPLHF. The rearrangement links TRBV20-1 to TRBJ1-6; 7 bases are shared with TRBD1. Germline CDR1 and CDR2: DFQATT and SNEGSKA (reference sequence). The length of the CDR3 is 19 residues. Trimming at V came to 1 base and at J to 10 bases, leaving 22 bases not matched to a gene.

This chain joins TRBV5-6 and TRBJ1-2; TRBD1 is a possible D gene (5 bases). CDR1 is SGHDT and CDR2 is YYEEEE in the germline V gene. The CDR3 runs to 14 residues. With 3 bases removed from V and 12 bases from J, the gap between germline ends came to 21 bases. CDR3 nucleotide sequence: TGTGCCAGCAGCTCCGGGCCCTCCTCTTGGGGCCACACCTTC. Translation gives CASSSGPSSWGHTF. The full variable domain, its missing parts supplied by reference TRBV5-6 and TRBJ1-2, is DAGVTQSPTHLIKTRGQQVTLRCSPKSGHDTVSWYQQALGQGPQFIFQYYEEEERQRGNFPDRFSGHQFPNYSSELNVNALLLGDSALYLCASSSGPSSWGHTFGSGTRLTVV.

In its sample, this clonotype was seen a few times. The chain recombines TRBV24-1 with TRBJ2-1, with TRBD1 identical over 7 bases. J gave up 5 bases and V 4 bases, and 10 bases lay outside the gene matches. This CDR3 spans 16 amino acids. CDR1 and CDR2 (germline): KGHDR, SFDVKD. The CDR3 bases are TGTGCCACCAGTGACCCCCGGGACAGCCTTAACAATGAGCAGTTCTTC. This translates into CATSDPRDSLNNEQFF.

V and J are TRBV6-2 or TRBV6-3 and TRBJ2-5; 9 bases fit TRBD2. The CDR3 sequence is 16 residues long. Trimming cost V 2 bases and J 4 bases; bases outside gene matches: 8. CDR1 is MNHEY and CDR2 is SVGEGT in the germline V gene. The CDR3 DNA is TGTGCCAGCAGTTACGCCTTCTTAGCGGGGGCAGAGACCCAGTACTTC. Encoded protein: CASSYAFLAGAETQYF.

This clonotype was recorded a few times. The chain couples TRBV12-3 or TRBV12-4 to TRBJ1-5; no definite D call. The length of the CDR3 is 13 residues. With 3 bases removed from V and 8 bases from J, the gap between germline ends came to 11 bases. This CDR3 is CASSFGGIEPQHF. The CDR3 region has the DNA TGTGCCAGCAGTTTCGGAGGGATTGAGCCCCAGCATTTT.

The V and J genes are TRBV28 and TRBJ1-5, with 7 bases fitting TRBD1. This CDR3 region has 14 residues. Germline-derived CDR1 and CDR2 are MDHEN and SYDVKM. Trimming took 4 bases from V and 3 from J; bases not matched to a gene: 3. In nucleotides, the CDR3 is TGTGCCAGCAGTTCCACAGGGGACAATCAGCCCCAGCATTTT. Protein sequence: CASSSTGDNQPQHF.

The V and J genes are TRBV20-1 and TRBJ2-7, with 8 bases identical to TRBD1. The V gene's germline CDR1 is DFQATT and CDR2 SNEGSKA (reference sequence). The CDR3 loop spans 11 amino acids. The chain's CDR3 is CRVTGGGEQYF. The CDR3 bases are TGCAGGGTAACAGGGGGTGGCGAGCAGTACTTC.

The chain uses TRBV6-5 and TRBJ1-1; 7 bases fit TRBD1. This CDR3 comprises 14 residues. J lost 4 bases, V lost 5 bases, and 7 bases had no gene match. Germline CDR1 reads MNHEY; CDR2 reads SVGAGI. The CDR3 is CASSKLRGATEAFF. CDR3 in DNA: TGTGCCAGCAGTAAGCTCAGGGGGGCCACTGAAGCTTTCTTT.

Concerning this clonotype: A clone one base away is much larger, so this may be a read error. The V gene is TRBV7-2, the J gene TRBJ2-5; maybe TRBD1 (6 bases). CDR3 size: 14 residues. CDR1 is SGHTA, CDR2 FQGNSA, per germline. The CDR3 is CVTTSGVVGETQYF. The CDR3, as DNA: TGTGTCACCACATCAGGGGTTGTCGGGGAGACCCAGTACTTC.

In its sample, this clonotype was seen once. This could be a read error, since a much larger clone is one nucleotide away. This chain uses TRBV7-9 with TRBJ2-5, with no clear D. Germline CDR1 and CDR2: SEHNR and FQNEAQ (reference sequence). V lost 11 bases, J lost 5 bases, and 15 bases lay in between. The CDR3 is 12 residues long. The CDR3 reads CASRPEMETQYF. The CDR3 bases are TGTGCCTCACGACCAGAGATGGAGACCCAGTACTTC.

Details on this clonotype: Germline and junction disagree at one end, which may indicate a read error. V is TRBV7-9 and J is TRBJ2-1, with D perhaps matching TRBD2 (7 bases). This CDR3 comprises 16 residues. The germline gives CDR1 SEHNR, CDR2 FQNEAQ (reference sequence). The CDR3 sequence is CASSRRPGGVHNEKFF. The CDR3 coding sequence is TGTGCCAGCAGCCGGAGGCCGGGGGGCGTCCACAATGAGAAGTTCTTC.

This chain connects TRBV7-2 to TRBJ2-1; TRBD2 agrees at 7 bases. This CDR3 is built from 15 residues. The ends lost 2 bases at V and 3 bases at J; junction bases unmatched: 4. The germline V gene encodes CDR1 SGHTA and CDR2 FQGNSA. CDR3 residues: CASSLSGVGYNEQFF. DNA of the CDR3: TGTGCCAGCAGCTTAAGCGGGGTGGGCTACAATGAGCAGTTCTTC.

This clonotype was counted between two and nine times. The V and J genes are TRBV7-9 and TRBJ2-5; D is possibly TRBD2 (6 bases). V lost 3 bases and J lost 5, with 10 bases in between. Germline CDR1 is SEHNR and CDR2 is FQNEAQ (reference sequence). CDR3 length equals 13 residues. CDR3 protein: CASSLLATETQYF. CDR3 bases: TGTGCCAGCAGCTTGCTAGCGACGGAGACCCAGTACTTC. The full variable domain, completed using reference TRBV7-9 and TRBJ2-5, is DTGVSQNPRHKITKRGQNVTFRCDPISEHNRLYWYRQTLGQGPEFLTYFQNEAQLEKSRLLSDRFSAERPKGSFSTLEIQRTEQGDSAMYLCASSLLATETQYFGPGTRLLVL.

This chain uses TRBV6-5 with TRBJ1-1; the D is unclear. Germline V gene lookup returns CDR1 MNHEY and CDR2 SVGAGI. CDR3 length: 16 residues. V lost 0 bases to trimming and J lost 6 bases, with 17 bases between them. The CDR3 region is CASSYSPRHRWAEAFF. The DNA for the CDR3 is TGTGCCAGCAGTTACTCCCCGAGACACCGATGGGCTGAAGCTTTCTTT.